The subject of this entry is one T cell receptor beta chain. These data come from a study of glioma-infiltrating T cells. This CDR3 is 14 amino acids long. V was pared by 9 bases and J by 1 base, with 4 bases of the junction left unmatched. The V gene's germline CDR1 is MNHNS and CDR2 SASEGT. TCR alpha and beta CDR3 regions were amplified from RNA using iRepertoire nested multiplex PCR. TCRdb re-called the multiplex PCR reads with MiXCR, one entry per CDR3 protein. The table lists approximately 45,000 distinct CDR3 sequences, under 25% of them singletons. The sequence was obtained from a human donor with low-grade glioma or glioblastoma, undergoing nonglioma brain surgery, or in good health (not recorded which). The J gene is TRBJ2-3, the V gene TRBV6-1, with 10 bases identical to TRBD2. The sequencing input was glioma tissue, nonneoplastic brain tissue, or PBMCs (not recorded which). CDR3 sequence reads: CARNLAGGTDTQYF. The CDR3 nucleotides are TGTGCCAGAAATCTAGCGGGGGGCACAGATACGCAGTATTTT.